This T cell receptor (beta chain) was captured in a study of blood T cells in healthy people across ages. Then a second PCR, running about 7 to 11 cycles, was carried out with a sample-barcoded 5' primer and a J-beta primer mix. TCRdb analysed the 5' RACE reads with MiXCR anew, one entry per CDR3 protein. In the table there are more than 600,000 distinct CDR3 sequences, 20% to 25% of which are singletons. This clonotype was picked up a small number of times. J lost 4 bases, V lost 2 bases, and 1 base had no gene match. CDR1 is SNHLY and CDR2 is FYNNEI in the germline V gene. The CDR3 loop spans 14 amino acids. The sample was also reused in another study, on T cells of mothers and their children. This second report adds: The donors comprised about 6 children and their three healthy Caucasian mothers. Whether related or unrelated, pairs show similar shaping of TCR recombination output by thymic selection.

V gene TRBV2 combines with J gene TRBJ2-5; 10 bases agree with TRBD2. The source of this sequence is a boy aged 5-17 years in good health. Sequenced sample: blood. CDR3 sequence (DNA): TGTGCCAGCAGTGAAATAGCGGGAGGAGAGACCCAGTACTTC. The encoded protein is CASSEIAGGETQYF.